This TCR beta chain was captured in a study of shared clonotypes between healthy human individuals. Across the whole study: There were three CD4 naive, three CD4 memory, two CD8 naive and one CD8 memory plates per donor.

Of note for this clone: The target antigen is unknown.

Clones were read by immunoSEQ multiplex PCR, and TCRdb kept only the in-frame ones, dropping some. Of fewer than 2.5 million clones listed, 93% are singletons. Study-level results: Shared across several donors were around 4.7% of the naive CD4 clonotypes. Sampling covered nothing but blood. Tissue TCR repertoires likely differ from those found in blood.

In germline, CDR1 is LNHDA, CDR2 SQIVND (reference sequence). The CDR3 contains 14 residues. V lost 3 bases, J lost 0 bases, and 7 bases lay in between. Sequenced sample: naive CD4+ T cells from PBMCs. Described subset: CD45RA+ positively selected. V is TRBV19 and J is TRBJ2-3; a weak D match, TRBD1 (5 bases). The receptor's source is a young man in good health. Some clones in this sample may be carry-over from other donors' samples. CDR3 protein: CASSIKGSTDTQYF. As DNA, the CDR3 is TGTGCCAGTAGTATCAAGGGGAGCACAGATACGCAGTATTTT.